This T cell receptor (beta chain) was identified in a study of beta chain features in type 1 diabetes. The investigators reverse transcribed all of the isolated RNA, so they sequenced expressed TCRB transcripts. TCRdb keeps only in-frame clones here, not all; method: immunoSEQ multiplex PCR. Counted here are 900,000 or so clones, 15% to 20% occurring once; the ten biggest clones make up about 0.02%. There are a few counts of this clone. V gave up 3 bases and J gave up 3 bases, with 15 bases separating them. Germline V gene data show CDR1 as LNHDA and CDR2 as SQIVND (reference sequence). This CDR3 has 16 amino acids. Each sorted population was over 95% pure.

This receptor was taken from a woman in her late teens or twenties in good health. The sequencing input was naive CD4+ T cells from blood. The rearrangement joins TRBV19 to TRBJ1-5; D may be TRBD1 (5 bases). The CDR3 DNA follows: TGTGCCAGTAGTATTATTGGAGACAGCACCAATCAGCCCCAGCATTTT. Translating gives CASSIIGDSTNQPQHF.